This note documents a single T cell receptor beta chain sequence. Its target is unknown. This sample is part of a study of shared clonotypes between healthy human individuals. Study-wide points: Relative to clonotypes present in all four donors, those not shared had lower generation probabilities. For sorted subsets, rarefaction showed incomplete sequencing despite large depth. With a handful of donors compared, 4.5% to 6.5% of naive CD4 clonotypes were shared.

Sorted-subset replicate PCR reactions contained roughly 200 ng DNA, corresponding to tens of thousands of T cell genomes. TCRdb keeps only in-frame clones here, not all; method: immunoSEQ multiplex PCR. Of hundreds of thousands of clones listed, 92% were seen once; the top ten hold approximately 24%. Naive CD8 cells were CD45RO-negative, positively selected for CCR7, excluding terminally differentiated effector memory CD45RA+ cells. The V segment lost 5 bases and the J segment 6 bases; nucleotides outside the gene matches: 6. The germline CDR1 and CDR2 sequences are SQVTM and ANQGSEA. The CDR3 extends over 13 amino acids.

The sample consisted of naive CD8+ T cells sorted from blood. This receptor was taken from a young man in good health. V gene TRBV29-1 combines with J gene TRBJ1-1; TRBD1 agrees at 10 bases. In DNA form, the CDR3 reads TGCAGCGTTTGGACAGGGGGGAGGCCTGAAGCTTTCTTT. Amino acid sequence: CSVWTGGRPEAFF.